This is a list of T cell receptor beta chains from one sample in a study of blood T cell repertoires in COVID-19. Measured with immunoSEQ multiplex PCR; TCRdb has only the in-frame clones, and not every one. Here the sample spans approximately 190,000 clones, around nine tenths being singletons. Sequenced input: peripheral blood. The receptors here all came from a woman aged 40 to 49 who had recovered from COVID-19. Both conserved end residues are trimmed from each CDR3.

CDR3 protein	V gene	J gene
ASSRGLGQISGNTIY	TRBV2	TRBJ1-3
ASSMREEGNEQF	TRBV19	TRBJ2-1
ASTLTGGVAEAF	TRBV27	TRBJ1-1
ASSSSTTSGSSEQF	TRBV27	TRBJ2-1
ASSQESFKEGPLH	TRBV4-2	TRBJ1-6
ASSLYDEQF	TRBV11-2	TRBJ2-1
SVVLFLAGSTDTQY	TRBV29-1	TRBJ2-3
ATTRGGYT	TRBV28	TRBJ1-2
SARTGSGNTIY	TRBV29-1	TRBJ1-3
ASRGGTTYEQY	TRBV6-6	TRBJ2-7
ASSLAYGAYEQY	TRBV7-8	TRBJ2-7
ASSPSGQETQY	TRBV7-7	TRBJ2-5
ASSRDRAEQY	TRBV7-2	TRBJ2-7
ASSPRVRYEAF	TRBV19	TRBJ1-1
SVATDTQY	TRBV29-1	TRBJ2-3
ASSLTPTTGSWENTEAF	TRBV5-1	TRBJ1-1
ASSLRGVRLPLYNEQF	TRBV27	TRBJ2-1
ASSYVNSLYEQY	TRBV6-6	TRBJ2-7
ASSPTGGTDTQY	TRBV19	TRBJ2-3
ASSLGQSPDNSPLH	TRBV6-6	TRBJ1-6
ASSEFRGEQY	TRBV6-1	TRBJ2-7
ASSLTGLTEAF	TRBV27	TRBJ1-1
ASSLWTSGEQY	TRBV5-4	TRBJ2-7
ASSRGTGIADTQY	TRBV18	TRBJ2-3
ASSIEGTSRQETQY	TRBV19	TRBJ2-5
ASTQQETQY	TRBV11-2	TRBJ2-5
ASSEYGPTRGGYT	TRBV6-1	TRBJ1-2
ASSQETGDAF	TRBV4-2	TRBJ1-1
ASSRGAGAYQPQH	TRBV6-5	TRBJ1-5
ASSLRGQETQY	TRBV28	TRBJ2-5
ASSLRGRNSGNTIY	TRBV5-6	TRBJ1-3
ASSLTGGTEAF	TRBV13	TRBJ1-1
ASSYSTGNTGELF	TRBV6-2/TRBV6-3	TRBJ2-2
ASSDGTYYNEQF	TRBV9	TRBJ2-1
ASSQGGLGTQY	TRBV14	TRBJ2-3
ASSKIGTAYGYT	TRBV21-1	TRBJ1-2
ASSQVGRDTEAF	TRBV3-1/TRBV3-2	TRBJ1-1
ASSAEQGAYTEAF	TRBV9	TRBJ1-1
ASRRGLAETSTDTQY	TRBV2	TRBJ2-3